The clone carrying this T cell receptor beta chain was picked up a small number of times. The data were taken from a study of blood T cell repertoires in COVID-19. All enrollees were about 18 to 100 years old and from approximately 25 US areas. Assignments of participants to cohorts depended upon their own reported clinical history. Recovered participants had two consecutive negative NP/OP PCR tests, healthcare professional clearance, or symptom resolution. Original data processing: Cell counts per sample came from amplifying reference gene primers. TCRdb's copy holds only in-frame clones and misses some; the assay was immunoSEQ multiplex PCR. D and trimming were read from the DNA, whereas the V and J calls and clone size are those reported in that table. The profile shows about 330,000 clones, about 90% of them singletons. Sequenced material: PBMCs or T cells enriched from blood (not recorded which). This TCR was sampled from a woman in her twenties or thirties who had recovered from COVID-19.

Written as DNA, the CDR3 is TGTGCCAGCAGCGGAAACCAAGGCCGGGGTTCACCCCTCCACTTT. It specifies CASSGNQGRGSPLHF. V usage is TRBV7-6 and J usage is TRBJ1-6; no clear D gene. Trimming took 5 bases from V and 9 from J, leaving 17 bases between them. The CDR3 extends over 15 amino acids. Germline assignment: CDR1 SGHVS and CDR2 FNYEAQ.